This T cell receptor beta chain is drawn from a study of T cell changes during pregnancy in multiple sclerosis. Germline V gene sequence: CDR1 SGHDN, CDR2 FVKESK. Trimming cost V 3 bases and J 6 bases, with 12 bases left between them. The CDR3 contains 13 residues. Using immunoSEQ multiplex PCR, the repertoire was profiled, and TCRdb retains in-frame clones only, with some absent. Of around 60,000 clones in the sample, over 95% were seen once. The sequencing used CD8+ T cells from peripheral blood mononuclear cells, collected after pregnancy. V usage is TRBV14 and J usage is TRBJ2-7; possibly TRBD1 for D (5 bases). The receptor's source is a female donor with multiple sclerosis, enrolled in a pregnancy study. For the CDR3, the DNA is TGTGCCAGCAGCCAGTCCCCCAGGGTCGAGCAGTACTTC. This sequence encodes CASSQSPRVEQYF.